Each of the 4 T cell receptor beta chains below was sequenced from the same sample in a study of cytomegalovirus exposure and HLA in healthy donors. PCR employed 60 Vbeta and 13 Jbeta primers. Some clones are missing from TCRdb's copy, which holds only in-frame ones; the method was immunoSEQ multiplex PCR. The profile shows some 90,000 clones, more than 60% of them singletons. Sequences were obtained from PBMCs. The source of these receptors is a man aged 45-60 years in good health and CMV-seronegative.

The chain joins TRBV5-1 to TRBJ2-2, with D possibly TRBD1 on 6 matching bases. Trimming stripped 4 bases from V and 6 bases from J, with 16 bases between. Germline CDR1 and CDR2: SGHRS and YFSETQ. This CDR3 is built from 15 residues. The CDR3 DNA reads TGCGCCAGCAGCCACGGGCCAGGGGTTTCCGGGGAGCTGTTTTTT. Amino acids: CASSHGPGVSGELFF.

The genes are TRBV28 and TRBJ2-3; no clear D gene. Trimming stripped 2 bases from V and 2 bases from J, with 8 bases between. In germline, CDR1 is MDHEN, CDR2 SYDVKM. This CDR3 comprises 14 residues. In nucleotides, the CDR3 is TGTGCCAGCAGTTTAATAGATACCACAGATACGCAGTATTTT. Its translation: CASSLIDTTDTQYF.

CDR3 residues: CASTVSGGKETQYF. The CDR3 region has the DNA TGTGCCAGCACCGTTAGCGGGGGTAAAGAGACCCAGTACTTC. This chain links TRBV2 with TRBJ2-5; 9 bases fit TRBD2. With 7 bases clipped from V and 3 bases from J, the junction kept 6 bases outside the gene matches. This CDR3 comprises 14 residues. Germline V lookup: CDR1 SNHLY, CDR2 FYNNEI. The full variable domain, with the rest looked up from reference TRBV2 and TRBJ2-5, is EPEVTQTPSHQVTQMGQEVILRCVPISNHLYFYWYRQILGQKVEFLVSFYNNEISEKSEIFDDQFSVERPDGSNFTLKIRSTKLEDSAMYFCASTVSGGKETQYFGPGTRLLVL.

This clone was recorded a few times. The chain is built from TRBV5-8 and TRBJ2-1, with D possibly being TRBD2 (5 bases). Germline lookup yields CDR1 SGHTS and CDR2 YDEGEE. Trimming removed 7 bases from V and 0 bases from J, with 14 bases in between. The CDR3 is 15 amino acids. DNA for the CDR3: TGTGCCAGCTGGTCAGCGGACTTCTCCTACAATGAGCAGTTCTTC. It encodes CASWSADFSYNEQFF.